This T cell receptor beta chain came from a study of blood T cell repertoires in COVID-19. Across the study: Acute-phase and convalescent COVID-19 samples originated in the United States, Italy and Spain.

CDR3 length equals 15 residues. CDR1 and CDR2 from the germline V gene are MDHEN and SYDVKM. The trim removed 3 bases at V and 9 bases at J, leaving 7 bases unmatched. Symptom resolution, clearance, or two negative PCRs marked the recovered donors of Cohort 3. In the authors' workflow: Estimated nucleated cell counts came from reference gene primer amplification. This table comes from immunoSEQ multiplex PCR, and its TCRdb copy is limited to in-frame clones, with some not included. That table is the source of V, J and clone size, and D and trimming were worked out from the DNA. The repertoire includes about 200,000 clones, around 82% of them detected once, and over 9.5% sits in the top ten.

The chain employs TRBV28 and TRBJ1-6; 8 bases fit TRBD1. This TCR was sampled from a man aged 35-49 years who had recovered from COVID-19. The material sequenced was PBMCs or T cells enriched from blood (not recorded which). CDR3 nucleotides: TGTGCCAGCAGTTTTCGCGGACAGGGAATTTCACCCCTCCACTTT. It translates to CASSFRGQGISPLHF.